This entry lists 25 T cell receptor beta chains sequenced from one sample in a study of shared T cell receptors in the human thymus. Measured with immunoSEQ multiplex PCR; TCRdb has only the in-frame clones, and not every one. The profile shows fewer than 700,000 clones, around nine tenths of them singletons. This sample was also put to use in a study of human thymus T cells.

Sequencing used thymocytes. Source of these receptors: a boy under two years old with a congenital heart defect.

V is TRBV19 and J is TRBJ2-3; 7 bases align to TRBD1. Trimming at V came to 3 bases and at J to 2 bases, leaving 11 bases not matched to a gene. Germline V gives CDR1 LNHDA, CDR2 SQIVND (reference sequence). The CDR3 spans 17 residues. Here the CDR3 DNA reads TGTGCCAGTAGTATTAGGGATAGGGGGCTTTACACAGATACGCAGTATTTT. It translates to CASSIRDRGLYTDTQYF.

The chain has TRBV7-2 and TRBJ2-7; 9 nucleotides align to TRBD1. Germline V gives CDR1 SGHTA, CDR2 FQGNSA. V lost 5 bases to trimming and J lost 0 bases; unmatched junction nucleotides: 8. CDR3 size: 16 residues. CDR3 bases: TGTGCCAGCAGCCCCTCCGGGACAGGGCTCTCCTACGAGCAGTACTTC. This sequence encodes CASSPSGTGLSYEQYF.

This chain joins TRBV25-1 and TRBJ2-7; 9 bases agree with TRBD2. This CDR3 comprises 15 residues. Losses at the gene ends were 1 base for V and 1 base for J; bases not matched to a gene: 2. Germline values: CDR1 MGHDK, CDR2 SYGVNS. The CDR3 loop is CASSESTSGSYEQYF. The CDR3 DNA reads as TGTGCCAGCAGTGAATCGACTAGCGGATCCTACGAGCAGTACTTC.

The V and J genes are TRBV10-1 and TRBJ1-5; 8 bases are a match to TRBD1. The CDR3 sequence is 14 residues long. V shed 3 bases, J shed 2 bases, and the junction held 0 bases outside the gene matches. Germline CDR1 is WNHNN and CDR2 is SYGVQD (reference sequence). The CDR3 is CASSDRGRNQPQHF. CDR3 coding DNA: TGCGCCAGCAGTGACAGGGGGCGCAATCAGCCCCAGCATTTT.

This chain links TRBV5-1 with TRBJ2-3, with 11 nucleotides matching TRBD2. V dropped 4 bases and J dropped 2; count of bases not matched to a gene: 12. The V gene's germline CDR1 is SGHRS and CDR2 YFSETQ. The CDR3 covers 18 residues. The CDR3 sequence: CASSVSTEGLAVTDTQYF. In nucleotides, the CDR3 is TGCGCCAGCAGCGTATCCACCGAGGGACTAGCGGTCACAGATACGCAGTATTTT.

The chain carries TRBV30 and TRBJ1-1; 9 nucleotides agree with TRBD1. Germline V CDR1 and CDR2: GTSNPN, SVGIG (reference sequence). V lost 3 bases and J lost 11; bases outside the gene matches: 4. CDR3 size: 11 residues. The DNA of the CDR3 is TGTGCCTGGAGGCACAGGGGGCGTGCTTTCTTT. As protein: CAWRHRGRAFF.

This sequence joins TRBV4-1 and TRBJ2-1; TRBD2 agrees at 8 bases. CDR3 length equals 15 residues. Trimming cost V 0 bases and J 9 bases; bases outside gene matches: 7. Looked up from germline, CDR1 is MGHRA and CDR2 is YSYEKL. For the CDR3, the DNA is TGCGCCAGCAGCCAAGATGATGGGCGGGAGGCTGAGCAGTTCTTC. Amino acids: CASSQDDGREAEQFF.

This clone was counted a single time. The genes are TRBV9 and TRBJ2-3, with TRBD2 matching over 7 bases. Germline CDR1 reads SGDLS; CDR2 reads YYNGEE. V lost 1 base, J lost 3 bases, and 8 bases stayed unmatched. The CDR3 spans 16 residues. The CDR3 nucleotides are TGTGCCAGCAGCGTACGGTTGGCGGGAGAGACAGATACGCAGTATTTT. Protein: CASSVRLAGETDTQYF.

The CDR3, as DNA: TGTGCCAGCAGCCCGTGGACAGAGAACTACGAGCAGTACTTC. Its protein is CASSPWTENYEQYF. The chain is built from TRBV9 and TRBJ2-5, with D possibly matching TRBD1 (6 bases). The J call may not be correct, given that the DNA end is closer to TRBJ2-7. Germline lookup yields CDR1 SGDLS and CDR2 YYNGEE. CDR3 length: 14 residues.

This clone was detected only a few times. This chain uses TRBV2 with TRBJ2-1; 10 bases map to TRBD2. This CDR3 comprises 16 residues. Trimming removed 1 base from V and 4 bases from J; junction bases left unmatched: 4. From germline, CDR1 is SNHLY and CDR2 FYNNEI. CDR3 sequence (DNA): TGTGCCAGCAGTGAAGTAGGACTAGCGGAATACAATGAGCAGTTCTTC. It encodes CASSEVGLAEYNEQFF. Supplemented by reference TRBV2 and TRBJ2-1, the full variable domain reads EPEVTQTPSHQVTQMGQEVILRCVPISNHLYFYWYRQILGQKVEFLVSFYNNEISEKSEIFDDQFSVERPDGSNFTLKIRSTKLEDSAMYFCASSEVGLAEYNEQFFGPGTRLTVL.

J is TRBJ2-4 and V is TRBV27, with 7 bases matching TRBD2. In germline, CDR1 is MNHEY, CDR2 SMNVEV (reference sequence). The CDR3 has 18 amino acids. Trimming took 8 bases from V and 0 from J; bases not matched to a gene: 16. The DNA of the CDR3 is TGTGCCAGCGTAGACCAGGGAGGGATACGGAAAGCCAAAAACATTCAGTACTTC. It codes for CASVDQGGIRKAKNIQYF.

The chain carries TRBV28 and TRBJ2-1, with D possibly TRBD1 on 5 matching bases. Germline V CDR1 and CDR2: MDHEN, SYDVKM. The V end lost 4 bases, the J end lost 8 bases, and 12 bases lay between the germline ends. The CDR3 consists of 13 residues. The CDR3 spells CASSSALGHEQFF. The CDR3 DNA follows: TGTGCCAGCAGTTCAGCCCTGGGGCATGAGCAGTTCTTC.

The rearrangement uses TRBV7-9 and TRBJ2-7; 7 nucleotides agree with TRBD1. Per the germline V gene, CDR1 is SEHNR and CDR2 is FQNEAQ (reference sequence). With V trimmed by 5 bases and J by 7 bases, 11 bases remained unmatched. The CDR3 sequence is 14 residues long. The CDR3 DNA sequence: TGTGCCAGCAGCACAACGGACAGGACCGTGGAGCAGTACTTC. Translation gives CASSTTDRTVEQYF.

The V call is TRBV27, the J call TRBJ2-7, with 11 bases aligning to TRBD2. This CDR3 is 15 amino acids long. The V and J ends lost 7 bases and 1 base, in that order; junction bases with no gene match: 6. Germline values: CDR1 MNHEY, CDR2 SMNVEV (reference sequence). The CDR3 sequence is CASTQGLADSYEQYF. The DNA for the CDR3 is TGTGCCAGCACCCAGGGACTAGCGGATTCCTACGAGCAGTACTTC.

CDR3 in amino acids: CASSQGGGGYTF. The CDR3 DNA reads as TGTGCCAGCAGCCAAGGCGGGGGTGGCTACACCTTC. The rearrangement uses TRBV14 and TRBJ1-2, with D possibly matching TRBD1 (5 bases). Germline loops: CDR1 SGHDN, CDR2 FVKESK. Trimming removed 1 base from V and 7 bases from J, with 7 bases in between. This CDR3 contains 12 residues.

This clone was found a few times. The chain couples TRBV19 to TRBJ1-2, with D unclear. CDR1 and CDR2 from the germline V gene are LNHDA and SQIVND (reference sequence). The CDR3 sequence is 13 residues long. Trimming left V 5 bases short and J 6 bases short, with 13 bases between. The CDR3 bases are TGTGCCAGTAGTCCATGGGCGGGGAATGGCTACACCTTC. The encoded protein is CASSPWAGNGYTF. Filled out from reference TRBV19 and TRBJ1-2, the complete variable domain reads DGGITQSPKYLFRKEGQNVTLSCEQNLNHDAMYWYRQDPGQGLRLIYYSQIVNDFQKGDIAEGYSVSREKKESFPLTVTSAQKNPTAFYLCASSPWAGNGYTFGSGTRLTVV.

The rearrangement links TRBV15 to TRBJ2-5; D is unresolved. Germline values: CDR1 LNHNV, CDR2 YYDKDF (reference sequence). The CDR3 runs 12 residues. V lost 0 bases and J 5 bases, leaving 4 bases between the germline ends. Here the CDR3 reads CATSRESETQYF. The CDR3 nucleotides read TGTGCCACCAGCAGAGAGTCGGAGACCCAGTACTTC.

This chain uses TRBV28 with TRBJ2-1; 10 nucleotides align to TRBD2. Germline V gene sequence: CDR1 MDHEN, CDR2 SYDVKM. This CDR3 has 18 amino acids. The V and J ends lost 2 bases and 2 bases, in that order; junction bases with no gene match: 9. The CDR3 sequence is CASSLAISGRAPYNEQFF. The DNA for the CDR3 is TGTGCCAGCAGTTTAGCGATCAGCGGGAGGGCCCCCTACAATGAGCAGTTCTTC.

This sequence joins TRBV11-2 and TRBJ2-3; 15 nucleotides agree with TRBD2. CDR1 and CDR2 (germline): SGHAT, FQNNGV. There are 17 residues in the CDR3. With 5 bases clipped from V and 4 bases from J, the junction kept 7 bases outside the gene matches. The CDR3 protein is CASSARTSGRAADTQYF. The CDR3 coding sequence is TGTGCCAGCAGCGCTAGGACTAGCGGGAGGGCGGCAGATACGCAGTATTTT. Drawing the rest from reference TRBV11-2 and TRBJ2-3, the complete variable domain is EAGVAQSPRYKIIEKRQSVAFWCNPISGHATLYWYQQILGQGPKLLIQFQNNGVVDDSQLPKDRFSAERLKGVDSTLKIQPAKLEDSAVYLCASSARTSGRAADTQYFGPGTRLTVL.

This clone appeared once. J is TRBJ2-1 and V is TRBV15; 8 nucleotides line up with TRBD2. Germline CDR1 is LNHNV and CDR2 is YYDKDF (reference sequence). This CDR3 has 20 residues. Trimming at V came to 0 bases and at J to 4 bases, leaving 17 bases not matched to a gene. The CDR3 DNA follows: TGTGCCACCAGCAGAGATCTCTGGACTAGCCGACCCCTACCTTACAATGAGCAGTTCTTC. This gives the protein CATSRDLWTSRPLPYNEQFF.

CDR3 coding DNA: TGCGCCAGCGCATGGGGGGGATACAATGAGCAGTTCTTC. Protein: CASAWGGYNEQFF. The rearrangement links TRBV5-1 to TRBJ2-1, with TRBD2 matching 7 bases. Germline lookup yields CDR1 SGHRS and CDR2 YFSETQ. The CDR3 spans 13 residues. Trimming took 7 bases from V and 4 from J; bases not matched to a gene: 5.

The chain employs TRBV6-1 and TRBJ2-7; 7 bases are a match to TRBD1. This CDR3 is 16 amino acids long. Losses at the gene ends were 1 base for V and 5 bases for J; bases not matched to a gene: 11. Per germline, CDR1 MNHNS and CDR2 SASEGT. The CDR3 DNA reads as TGTGCCAGCAGTGAAGAGCAGACAGGGACGGGGAACGAGCAGTACTTC. It specifies CASSEEQTGTGNEQYF.

J is TRBJ2-6 and V is TRBV4-2; 9 bases are shared with TRBD1. Trimming cost V 3 bases and J 4 bases; bases outside gene matches: 10. Germline assignment: CDR1 LGHNA and CDR2 YNFKEQ. The CDR3 has 18 residues. This CDR3 is CASSQGGQGIQGANVLTF. DNA for the CDR3: TGTGCCAGCAGCCAGGGGGGACAGGGCATCCAAGGGGCCAACGTCCTGACTTTC.

This clone was observed a single time. The genes are TRBV4-1 and TRBJ2-7, with 9 bases aligning to TRBD2. The CDR3 totals 17 residues. Trimming removed 4 bases from V and 2 bases from J; junction bases left unmatched: 12. From germline, CDR1 is MGHRA and CDR2 YSYEKL. CDR3 protein: CASSLLTPREGAYEQYF. The CDR3 DNA reads as TGCGCCAGCAGCCTCCTTACCCCGCGGGAGGGAGCCTACGAGCAGTACTTC.

V gene TRBV23-1 combines with J gene TRBJ2-7, with 9 positions matching TRBD1. TRBV23-1 is flagged as an ORF with uncertain function. The CDR3 loop spans 16 amino acids. V gave up 4 bases and J gave up 1 base; unmatched junction bases: 8. CDR3 DNA: TGCGCCAGCAGTCGCATCCGGGACAGGGCGTCCTACGAGCAGTACTTC. Protein sequence: CASSRIRDRASYEQYF.